This T cell receptor beta chain is drawn from a study of early stage breast cancer tumors. Study details: Each sample averaged approximately 10-fold read coverage. Overall study findings and caveats: Compared with adjacent normal breast tissue, tumors showed around 2.5-fold greater T cell density and higher clonality. Enriched TCRB sequences shared across patients were mostly commonly generated sequences.

Assay used: immunoSEQ multiplex PCR; TCRdb lists only in-frame clones, some missing. The sample has more than 55,000 clones, around 80% seen once. With regard to this clone: Its specificity is unknown.

CDR1 and CDR2 from the germline V gene are LNHNV and YYDKDF (reference sequence). The CDR3 has 12 amino acids. V lost 0 bases and J lost 12, with 11 bases in between. V is TRBV15 and J is TRBJ1-2; TRBD1 is a possible D gene (6 bases). The specimen sequenced was blood. The TCR originated in a person aged 40-50 years with breast cancer. CDR3 coding DNA: TGTGCCACCAGCAGAGATAGGGGGGAGAACACCTTC. The encoded protein is CATSRDRGENTF. The whole variable domain, remainder taken from reference TRBV15 and TRBJ1-2, is DAMVIQNPRYQVTQFGKPVTLSCSQTLNHNVMYWYQQKSSQAPKLLFHYYDKDFNNEADTPDNFQSRRPNTSFCFLDIRSPGLGDTAMYLCATSRDRGENTFGSGTRLTVV.